This T cell receptor (beta chain) derives from a study of Graves' ophthalmopathy and Graves' hyperthyroidism. Study summary: The authors collected peripheral blood at initial diagnosis, before any treatment. Broader study findings: Most thyroid clonotypes expanded beyond 0.001 frequency were also found in blood.

Investigators amplified TCR beta CDR3 regions from RNA transcripts. Second-round multiplex PCR came after a first-round RT-PCR that employed HTBI primers. MiXCR, run by TCRdb on the multiplex PCR reads, gives a single entry per CDR3 protein. The sample records over 40,000 distinct CDR3 sequences, about 50% being singletons. Lactation, pregnancy, uncontrolled infections and other autoimmune diseases were all grounds for excluding patients. Clinicians diagnosed using symptoms, serum thyroxine, TRAb, thyroid ultrasound and orbital computed tomography. Many counts were recorded for this clonotype. What it recognizes is unknown. The V gene end was trimmed by 7 bases and the J gene end by 5 bases; junction bases not matched to a gene: 17. Germline CDR1 reads SNHLY; CDR2 reads FYNNEI. The CDR3 contains 17 residues.

This sequence originates from an adult man with Graves' ophthalmopathy. The rearrangement joins TRBV2 to TRBJ2-3, with 8 bases lining up with TRBD2. Sequencing used peripheral blood. The CDR3 spells CASKRLASSFGGDTQYF. As DNA, the CDR3 is TGTGCCAGCAAGCGACTAGCGAGCTCCTTTGGGGGAGATACGCAGTATTTT.